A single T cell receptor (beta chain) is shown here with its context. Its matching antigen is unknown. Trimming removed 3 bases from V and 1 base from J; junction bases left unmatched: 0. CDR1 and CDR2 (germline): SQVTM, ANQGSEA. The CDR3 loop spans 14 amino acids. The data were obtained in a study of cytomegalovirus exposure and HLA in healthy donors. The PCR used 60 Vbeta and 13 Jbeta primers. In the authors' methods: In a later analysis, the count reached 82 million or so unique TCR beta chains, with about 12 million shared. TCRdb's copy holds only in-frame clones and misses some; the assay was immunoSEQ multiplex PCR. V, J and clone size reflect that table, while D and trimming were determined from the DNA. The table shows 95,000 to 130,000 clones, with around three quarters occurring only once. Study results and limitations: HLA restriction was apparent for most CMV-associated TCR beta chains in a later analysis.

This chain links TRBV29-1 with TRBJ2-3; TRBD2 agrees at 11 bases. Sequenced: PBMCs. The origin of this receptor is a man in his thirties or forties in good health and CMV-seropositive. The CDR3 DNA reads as TGCAGCGTTGAGGGACTAGCGGGCACAGATACGCAGTATTTT. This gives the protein CSVEGLAGTDTQYF.